The 21 T cell receptor beta chains below all came from one sample that was sequenced in a study of prognosis after radiotherapy for stage I lung cancer. Researchers used two-round multiplex PCR to amplify TCR beta CDR3 starting from genomic DNA. With primers specific to each TRBV and TRBJ gene, the first-round PCR was performed. TCRdb processed the multiplex PCR reads anew with MiXCR; each CDR3 protein has one entry. This sample yields some 14,000 distinct CDR3 sequences, of which 50% are seen a single time; about two fifths belongs to the top ten. The input for sequencing was PBMCs, taken before or after stereotactic body radiation therapy (not recorded which). The source is a donor over 45 with non-small cell lung cancer.

This clonotype came up many times. The CDR3 spells CASSIRDPATAETQYF. The CDR3 DNA reads as TGTGCCAGCAGTATCCGGGACCCAGCCACAGCGGAGACCCAGTACTTC. V usage is TRBV27 and J usage is TRBJ2-5; D could derive from TRBD1 or TRBD2 (5 bases each). Trimming stripped 5 bases from V and 5 bases from J, with 21 bases between. The CDR3 is 16 residues long. CDR1 and CDR2 (germline): MNHEY, SMNVEV (reference sequence).

The V call is TRBV6-1, the J call TRBJ2-7; D may be TRBD1 or TRBD2 (5 bases each). From germline, CDR1 is MNHNS and CDR2 SASEGT. The CDR3 covers 13 residues. V lost 7 bases and J 6 bases, leaving 16 bases between the germline ends. CDR3 residues: CASIARDVTEQYF. CDR3 in DNA: TGTGCCAGCATTGCCAGGGACGTAACCGAGCAGTACTTC.

Remarks on this clonotype: A far larger clone is one base from this, pointing to a likely read error. The chain uses TRBV7-9 and TRBJ2-3; 11 nucleotides match TRBD2. The CDR3 has 17 amino acids. V lost 3 bases and J lost 4; bases outside the gene matches: 9. Germline CDR1 SEHNR, CDR2 FQNEAQ (reference sequence). The DNA of the CDR3 is TGTGCCAGCAGCTTGGACCCCACTAGCGGGAGTTCAGATACGCAGTATTTT. It is translated as CASSLDPTSGSSDTQYF.

Concerning this clonotype itself: A much larger clone is a single base away; this may be a read error. The chain has TRBV5-4 and TRBJ1-2; no firm D call. This CDR3 is 14 amino acids long. Germline values: CDR1 SGHNT, CDR2 YYREEE (reference sequence). V gave up 0 bases and J gave up 4 bases, with 10 bases separating them. CDR3 coding DNA: TGTGCCAGCAGCTTGGGGTTATCTGCCTATGGCTACACCTTC. Amino acid sequence: CASSLGLSAYGYTF.

There are many counts of this clonotype. The chain is built from TRBV30 and TRBJ1-1; D is ambiguous. CDR3 length: 15 amino acids. V was clipped by 4 bases and J by 6 bases, with 21 bases between them. Germline lookup yields CDR1 GTSNPN and CDR2 SVGIG (reference sequence). The CDR3 sequence is CAWNSRRERRSEAFF. For the CDR3, the DNA is TGTGCCTGGAATTCGAGGAGGGAACGCCGCTCTGAAGCTTTCTTT.

This clonotype was detected only once. At one of its ends the junction is not consistent with the germline gene, which may arise from a read error. This rearrangement joins TRBV7-9 to TRBJ2-7; TRBD2 might be the D (5 bases). Per the germline V gene, CDR1 is SEHNR and CDR2 is FQNEAQ (reference sequence). CDR3 size: 13 residues. The CDR3 nucleotides are TGTGCCAGCAGCCCGGGGAAAGGGATCGAGAAGTACTTC. Translation: CASSPGKGIEKYF.

This clonotype was seen ten or more times. The chain combines TRBV5-4 with TRBJ2-5; possible D gene TRBD1, 6 bases. Per the germline V gene, CDR1 is SGHNT and CDR2 is YYREEE (reference sequence). V lost 5 bases and J 1 base, leaving 15 bases between the germline ends. CDR3 length equals 15 residues. The CDR3 DNA follows: TGTGCCAGCAGAATGATGACAGGTTTCCAAGAGACCCAGTACTTC. Encoded protein: CASRMMTGFQETQYF.

By its share, this clonotype is medium-sized. The chain links TRBV11-2 to TRBJ2-7, with 8 bases matching TRBD2. The V and J ends lost 2 bases and 7 bases, in that order; junction bases with no gene match: 4. The germline V gene has CDR1 SGHAT and CDR2 FQNNGV. CDR3 length: 13 residues. DNA of the CDR3: TGTGCCAGCAGCTTAATCGGGAGGGGGGAGCAGTACTTC. It codes for CASSLIGRGEQYF.

This clonotype was seen at least ten times. The J gene is TRBJ2-1, the V gene TRBV20-1; a weak D match, TRBD1 (6 bases). V was cut by 2 bases and J by 1 base, with 21 bases left in between. CDR1 and CDR2 from the germline V gene are DFQATT and SNEGSKA (reference sequence). This CDR3 has 18 amino acids. The CDR3 nucleotides are TGCAGTGCTAGATACGGCAGGGGCTGGGCTCGGTCCTACAATGAGCAGTTCTTC. Its translation is CSARYGRGWARSYNEQFF.

This chain joins TRBV11-3 and TRBJ2-2; possibly TRBD1 or TRBD2 for D (5 bases each). Trimming left V 5 bases short and J 12 bases short, with 16 bases between. The CDR3 is 13 amino acids. CDR1 and CDR2 (germline): SGHNT, YENEEA. The CDR3 is CASSQSGREQLFF. The CDR3 DNA follows: TGTGCCAGCAGCCAGTCGGGCAGGGAGCAGCTGTTTTTT.

Many counts were recorded for this clonotype. The chain joins TRBV30 to TRBJ2-7; TRBD1 agrees at 8 bases. The trim removed 8 bases at V and 5 bases at J, leaving 8 bases unmatched. CDR1 and CDR2 from the germline V gene are GTSNPN and SVGIG (reference sequence). The CDR3 has 12 amino acids. The CDR3 loop reads CATDRGPHEQYF. In DNA, the CDR3 is TGTGCCACCGACAGGGGTCCCCACGAGCAGTACTTC. Together with reference TRBV30 and TRBJ2-7, the CDR3 gives the full variable domain: SQTIHQWPATLVQPVGSPLSLECTVEGTSNPNLYWYRQAAGRGLQLLFYSVGIGQISSEVPQNLSASRPQDRQFILSSKKLLLSDSGFYLCATDRGPHEQYFGPGTRLTVT.

The chain employs TRBV28 and TRBJ1-1; the D gene is possibly TRBD1 (5 bases). This CDR3 is 15 amino acids long. V gave up 6 bases and J gave up 11 bases, with 25 bases separating them. Germline loops: CDR1 MDHEN, CDR2 SYDVKM. CDR3 in DNA: TGTGCCAGCAGACTTAGGTTGGGGGTGGGTCGCGTGGCTTTCTTT. This encodes CASRLRLGVGRVAFF. Complete variable domain (other parts from reference TRBV28 and TRBJ1-1): DVKVTQSSRYLVKRTGEKVFLECVQDMDHENMFWYRQDPGLGLRLIYFSYDVKMKEKGDIPEGYSVSREKKERFSLILESASTNQTSMYLCASRLRLGVGRVAFFGQGTRLTVV.

Note on this clonotype: A read error may account for a junction end that differs from germline. The rearrangement links TRBV5-1 to TRBJ1-6; D may be TRBD1 (5 bases). The CDR3 runs to 15 residues. Germline V gene sequence: CDR1 SGHRS, CDR2 YFSETQ. Here the CDR3 DNA reads TGCGCCAGCAGCTTTGGTCGAGGGGTGTCGCCACCCATCCACTTT. Encoded protein: CASSFGRGVSPPIHF.

This clonotype was seen ten or more times. The chain joins TRBV6-5 to TRBJ2-7, with D uncertain. This CDR3 is 14 amino acids long. The germline V and J ends were trimmed by 2 bases and 7 bases, with 15 bases remaining between them. Germline V gives CDR1 MNHEY, CDR2 SVGAGI. CDR3 in amino acids: CASSYTSTLSEQYF. The CDR3 region has the DNA TGTGCCAGCAGTTACACTTCGACGTTGAGTGAGCAGTACTTC.

Comment on this clonotype: The germline gene is not matched at one end of the junction; a read error may be the cause. V gene TRBV2 combines with J gene TRBJ2-2, with a tentative D call TRBD2 (5 bases). The CDR3 contains 15 residues. Germline V gives CDR1 SNHLY, CDR2 FYNNEI. The CDR3 region has the DNA TGTGCCAGCAGTCTCAAGTCGGGGTCCACCTGGGAGCTGTTTTTT. Translating it yields CASSLKSGSTWELFF.

This clonotype was observed many times. V and J are TRBV10-3 and TRBJ1-4; 9 bases are a match to TRBD1. The length of the CDR3 is 14 residues. Trimming took 3 bases from V and 5 from J; bases not matched to a gene: 1. Per the germline V gene, CDR1 is ENHRY and CDR2 is SYGVKD. Here the CDR3 reads CAISDGTGNEKLFF. The CDR3 DNA reads TGTGCCATCAGTGACGGGACAGGGAATGAAAAACTGTTTTTT.

In its sample, this clonotype is medium-sized (0.01 to 0.1%). This chain joins TRBV28 and TRBJ1-6, with a tentative D call TRBD1 (5 bases). Germline V gives CDR1 MDHEN, CDR2 SYDVKM. The CDR3 covers 13 residues. V was shortened by 5 bases and J by 8 bases, with 10 bases between the two germline ends. In nucleotides, the CDR3 is TGTGCCAGCAGTCTCCAGGGTCATTCACCCCTCCACTTT. It is translated as CASSLQGHSPLHF.

This clonotype counts as medium-sized. This chain joins TRBV12-3 or TRBV12-4 and TRBJ1-2; 12 nucleotides match TRBD1. The length of the CDR3 is 16 residues. The J segment lost 7 bases and the V segment lost 5 bases, leaving 11 bases of the junction unmatched. The CDR3 coding sequence is TGTGCCAGCAGTCCACCGGGACAGGGGGCACTCGGTGGCTACACCTTC. It encodes CASSPPGQGALGGYTF.

The chain couples TRBV27 to TRBJ2-7; possibly TRBD1 or TRBD2 for D (6 bases each). V lost 8 bases, J lost 2 bases, and 19 bases lay in between. This CDR3 region has 15 residues. CDR1 and CDR2 (germline): MNHEY, SMNVEV (reference sequence). CDR3 nucleotides: TGTGCCAGCGGTGCTCGGGGGCAAGCCACCTACGAGCAGTACTTC. As protein: CASGARGQATYEQYF.

For this clonotype: This probably arose from a read error, given a far larger clone one base away. The chain links TRBV6-4 to TRBJ2-7; D may be TRBD2 (5 bases). CDR3 size: 13 residues. Germline V gene lookup returns CDR1 MRHNA and CDR2 SNTAGT. Trimming took off 7 bases at V and 3 bases at J, with 13 bases between the two ends. Here the CDR3 DNA reads TGTGCCAGCAAGACCCGGGAAAACTACGAGCAGTACTTC. Encoded protein: CASKTRENYEQYF.

V gene TRBV7-2 combines with J gene TRBJ2-1; D may correspond to TRBD1 or TRBD2 (6 bases each). The CDR3 has 16 residues. The V end lost 3 bases, the J end lost 8 bases, and 20 bases lay between the germline ends. From germline, CDR1 is SGHTA and CDR2 FQGNSA. CDR3 DNA: TGTGCCAGCAGCTTCACCCCTAGGTGGGGGGCCGATGAGCAGTTCTTC. Translating it yields CASSFTPRWGADEQFF. Combining the CDR3 with reference TRBV7-2 and TRBJ2-1 gives the whole variable domain GAGVSQSPSNKVTEKGKDVELRCDPISGHTALYWYRQSLGQGLEFLIYFQGNSAPDKSGLPSDRFSAERTGGSVSTLTIQRTQQEDSAVYLCASSFTPRWGADEQFFGPGTRLTVL.